The sequence of this T cell receptor (beta chain) was determined in a study of blood T cell repertoires in COVID-19. The protocol was immunoSEQ multiplex PCR, while the TCRdb copy is restricted to in-frame clones and leaves out a portion. The sample lists 250,000 to 300,000 clones, approximately 86% seen once, with 10% to 15% in the top ten. The receptor was isolated from an older woman with COVID-19, enrolled during active disease. The sequencing sample was made of peripheral blood.

Here the CDR3 reads CASRVGGFYEQYF. CDR3 nucleotide sequence: TGTGCCAGCAGAGTGGGGGGTTTCTACGAGCAGTACTTC. V usage is TRBV2 and J usage is TRBJ2-7, with a weak D call TRBD2 (6 bases). The V gene's germline CDR1 is SNHLY and CDR2 FYNNEI. Trimming took 6 bases from V and 3 from J, leaving 12 bases between them. The CDR3 is 13 amino acids. The full variable domain, rest sourced from reference TRBV2 and TRBJ2-7, is EPEVTQTPSHQVTQMGQEVILRCVPISNHLYFYWYRQILGQKVEFLVSFYNNEISEKSEIFDDQFSVERPDGSNFTLKIRSTKLEDSAMYFCASRVGGFYEQYFGPGTRLTVT.